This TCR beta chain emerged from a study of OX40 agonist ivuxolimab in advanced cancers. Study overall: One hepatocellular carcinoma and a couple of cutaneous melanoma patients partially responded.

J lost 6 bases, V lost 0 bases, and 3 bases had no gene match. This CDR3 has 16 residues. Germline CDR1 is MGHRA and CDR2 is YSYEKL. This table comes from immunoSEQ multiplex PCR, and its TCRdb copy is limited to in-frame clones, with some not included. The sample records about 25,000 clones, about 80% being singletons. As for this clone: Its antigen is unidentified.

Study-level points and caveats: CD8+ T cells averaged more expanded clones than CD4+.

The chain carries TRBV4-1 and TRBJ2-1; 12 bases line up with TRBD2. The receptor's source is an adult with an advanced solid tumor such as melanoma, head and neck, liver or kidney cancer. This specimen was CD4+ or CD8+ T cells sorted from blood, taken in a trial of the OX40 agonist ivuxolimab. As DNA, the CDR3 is TGCGCCAGCAGCCAAGATCAACTAGCGGGAGGCAATGAGCAGTTCTTC. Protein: CASSQDQLAGGNEQFF.